These 30 T cell receptor beta chains share one sample of origin, sequenced in a study of a mutant IDH1 vaccine in newly diagnosed glioma. Time point defined: week 47, end of study. In the vaccine, a single dose held 300 ug of the mutant IDH1 20-mer peptide, along with topical imiquimod. Profiling relied on immunoSEQ multiplex PCR, and the TCRdb table lists in-frame clones only, not all of them. The sample records about 56,000 clones, roughly four fifths being singletons. Antigen specificity for these receptors is unknown. The sample here was PBMCs, taken from a glioma patient whose treatment included an IDH1 peptide vaccine. The receptor source for this set is a woman between 50 and 59 years old with glioma.

This clone was detected a few times. CDR3 sequence (DNA): TGTGCCAGCAGCAAAGCTTGGGAGCAAGGTTCACCCCTCCACTTT. This encodes CASSKAWEQGSPLHF. The chain couples TRBV21-1 to TRBJ1-6. TRBV21-1 has pseudogene status. CDR3 length equals 15 residues.

The genes are TRBV20-1 and TRBJ2-1; no clear D. Germline CDR1 reads DFQATT; CDR2 reads SNEGSKA (reference sequence). The CDR3 is made up of 10 amino acids. V was shortened by 5 bases and J by 7 bases, with 6 bases between the two germline ends. CDR3 DNA: TGCAGTGCTCCCTTGAATGAGCAGTTCTTC. Its protein is CSAPLNEQFF.

The rearrangement uses TRBV27 and TRBJ2-5, with unresolved D. Per the germline V gene, CDR1 is MNHEY and CDR2 is SMNVEV (reference sequence). This CDR3 has 10 amino acids. With 8 bases removed from V and 5 bases from J, the gap between germline ends came to 6 bases. This chain's CDR3 is CASGRETQYF. CDR3 bases: TGTGCCAGCGGGCGGGAGACCCAGTACTTC.

The J gene is TRBJ2-3, the V gene TRBV5-6; D tentatively fits TRBD1 or TRBD2 (6 bases each). The CDR3 is 13 residues long. Trimming pared 10 bases from V and 9 bases from J, leaving 21 bases between. Germline CDR1 reads SGHDT; CDR2 reads YYEEEE. This chain's CDR3 is CASQLGGPTTQYF. The CDR3 DNA sequence: TGTGCCTCTCAGCTTGGGGGGCCCACAACGCAGTATTTT.

The chain is built from TRBV11-3 and TRBJ2-3; D may be TRBD2 (7 bases). Between the trimmed V and J ends, which lost 0 bases and 6 bases, there was a span of 16 bases. CDR1 and CDR2 from the germline V gene are SGHNT and YENEEA. This CDR3 contains 16 residues. The CDR3 protein is CASSLDSGGAMDTQYF. The CDR3 DNA is TGTGCCAGCAGCTTAGACTCGGGGGGCGCGATGGATACGCAGTATTTT.

This rearrangement joins TRBV9 to TRBJ2-7; D gene ambiguous. Trimming pared 0 bases from V and 2 bases from J, leaving 9 bases between. Germline V gene data show CDR1 as SGDLS and CDR2 as YYNGEE. The length of the CDR3 is 14 residues. The CDR3 region is CASSVGPFPYEQYF. The CDR3, as DNA: TGTGCCAGCAGCGTAGGCCCGTTTCCCTACGAGCAGTACTTC.

The chain links TRBV6-1 to TRBJ2-7; tentatively, D is TRBD1 (6 bases). The V end was cut by 2 bases, the J end by 6 bases, with 17 bases between. Per the germline V gene, CDR1 is MNHNS and CDR2 is SASEGT. This CDR3 spans 15 amino acids. The CDR3 protein is CASSERQAASSEQYF. The DNA for the CDR3 is TGTGCCAGCAGTGAACGACAGGCGGCCTCGAGCGAGCAGTACTTC.

CDR3: CASRAQGGSYNSPLHF. CDR3 sequence (DNA): TGTGCCAGCAGAGCACAGGGTGGGTCCTATAATTCACCCCTCCACTTT. The chain carries TRBV25-1 and TRBJ1-6; tentative D call: TRBD1 (6 bases). CDR1 is MGHDK and CDR2 is SYGVNS in the germline V gene. This CDR3 comprises 16 residues. V lost 6 bases and J 1 base, leaving 13 bases between the germline ends.

The chain employs TRBV10-3 and TRBJ2-1; 13 bases line up with TRBD2. In germline, CDR1 is ENHRY, CDR2 SYGVKD. The trim removed 5 bases at V and 3 bases at J, leaving 1 base unmatched. The CDR3 consists of 15 residues. For the CDR3, the DNA is TGTGCCATCAGTCGGACTAGCGGGGGCTACAATGAGCAGTTCTTC. It is translated as CAISRTSGGYNEQFF.

The chain is built from TRBV5-1 and TRBJ2-3; D is unresolved. This CDR3 is 16 amino acids long. The V gene's germline CDR1 is SGHRS and CDR2 YFSETQ. V shed 3 bases and J shed 3 bases, with 17 bases lying between them. In DNA form, the CDR3 reads TGCGCCAGCAGCTGGGCCCCGGGCCCCAGTACAGATACGCAGTATTTT. As protein: CASSWAPGPSTDTQYF. Complete variable domain (other parts from reference TRBV5-1 and TRBJ2-3): KAGVTQTPRYLIKTRGQQVTLSCSPISGHRSVSWYQQTPGQGLQFLFEYFSETQRNKGNFPGRFSGRQFSNSRSEMNVSTLELGDSALYLCASSWAPGPSTDTQYFGPGTRLTVL.

There are a few counts of this clone. This CDR3 is CASSQEVRTEAFF. The CDR3 nucleotides are TGCGCCAGCAGCCAAGAGGTGCGCACTGAAGCTTTCTTT. The rearrangement joins TRBV4-3 to TRBJ1-1; D is uncertain. Germline loops: CDR1 LGHNA, CDR2 YSLEER. The V and J ends lost 0 bases and 4 bases respectively, with 6 bases between them. The CDR3 loop spans 13 amino acids.

The chain joins TRBV6-6 to TRBJ2-2; TRBD2 matches 10 bases. The CDR3 length is 15 residues. J was trimmed by 7 bases and V by 7 bases; bases with no gene match: 9. Looked up from germline, CDR1 is MNHNY and CDR2 is SVGAGI (reference sequence). Written as DNA, the CDR3 is TGTGCCAGCACCCCAGCGGGGGGGCGCGACGGGGAGCTGTTTTTT. It yields the protein CASTPAGGRDGELFF.

The J gene is TRBJ2-7, the V gene TRBV4-1; D may be TRBD1 (6 bases). The germline gives CDR1 MGHRA, CDR2 YSYEKL. The V end lost 5 bases, the J end lost 3 bases, and 17 bases lay between the germline ends. CDR3 length: 15 amino acids. CDR3 sequence (DNA): TGCGCCAGCAGCACCACGGACAGCGCGGTCTACGAGCAGTACTTC. This sequence encodes CASSTTDSAVYEQYF.

Of note for this clone: It is unclear where the CDR3 begins or ends on the DNA, so no DNA is shown, and the CDR3 is as TCRdb lists it. V is TRBV20-1 and J is TRBJ1-2. The CDR3 contains 11 residues when both ends are counted. The germline V gene encodes CDR1 DFQATT and CDR2 SNEGSKA (reference sequence). CDR3 amino acids: CSARVGSGNTF.

The rearrangement links TRBV30 to TRBJ2-1, with 7 bases lining up with TRBD2. V lost 0 bases, J lost 9 bases, and 11 bases stayed unmatched. Germline CDR1 reads GTSNPN; CDR2 reads SVGIG (reference sequence). This CDR3 contains 15 residues. The CDR3 loop reads CAWSVPAGRRSEQFF. Written as DNA, the CDR3 is TGTGCCTGGAGTGTACCAGCGGGGCGGAGGAGTGAGCAGTTCTTC.

This clone occurred a few times. The J gene is TRBJ1-2, the V gene TRBV5-4; TRBD1 might be the D (6 bases). The CDR3 spans 13 residues. Germline CDR1 is SGHNT and CDR2 is YYREEE (reference sequence). The germline V and J ends were trimmed by 1 base and 6 bases, with 10 bases remaining between them. In DNA, the CDR3 is TGTGCCAGCAGCTTGTTGGCAGGGGATGGCTACACCTTC. Its protein product is CASSLLAGDGYTF.

The rearrangement links TRBV19 to TRBJ2-2; TRBD2 is a possible D gene (7 bases). Germline CDR1 and CDR2: LNHDA and SQIVND (reference sequence). The V gene lost 6 bases and the J gene lost 6 bases, with 17 bases spanning the gap. The CDR3 runs 15 residues. CDR3 amino acids: CASRTGGGGAGELFF. In DNA form, the CDR3 reads TGTGCCAGTAGGACTGGGGGAGGGGGGGCCGGGGAGCTGTTTTTT.

This clone was found a few times. The chain employs TRBV7-3 and TRBJ1-1; 8 positions match TRBD1. Trimming at V came to 5 bases and at J to 4 bases, leaving 3 bases not matched to a gene. CDR3 length equals 13 residues. CDR1 is SGHTA, CDR2 FQGTGA, per germline. The CDR3 sequence is CASSQGAGTEAFF. The CDR3 DNA sequence: TGTGCCAGCAGCCAGGGGGCAGGCACTGAAGCTTTCTTT.

This chain links TRBV30 with TRBJ1-5; D unclear. This CDR3 contains 15 residues. Trimming took 4 bases from V and 0 from J, leaving 13 bases between them. From germline, CDR1 is GTSNPN and CDR2 SVGIG (reference sequence). CDR3 nucleotide sequence: TGTGCCTGGAATGCCGGCAGACTTAGCAATCAGCCCCAGCATTTT. Protein product: CAWNAGRLSNQPQHF.

V is TRBV15 and J is TRBJ1-5, with 7 bases aligning to TRBD1. Per germline, CDR1 LNHNV and CDR2 YYDKDF (reference sequence). V was clipped by 4 bases and J by 5 bases; unmatched bases: 8. The CDR3 consists of 15 residues. The CDR3 DNA reads TGTGCCACCAGCATCCAGGACAGGAGAGATCAGCCCCAGCATTTT. This encodes CATSIQDRRDQPQHF.

This clone turned up a few times. The rearrangement uses TRBV27 and TRBJ2-1; TRBD2 aligns across 9 bases. Trimming took 6 bases from V and 7 from J; bases not matched to a gene: 10. CDR3 length: 15 amino acids. Per the germline V gene, CDR1 is MNHEY and CDR2 is SMNVEV (reference sequence). The CDR3 is CASRPLAGTRNEQFF. In DNA form, the CDR3 reads TGTGCCAGCAGACCTCTAGCGGGGACGCGTAATGAGCAGTTCTTC.

The chain recombines TRBV2 with TRBJ2-2; TRBD1 or TRBD2 may be the D gene (7 bases each). CDR3 size: 15 residues. Trimming cost V 7 bases and J 1 base, with 13 bases left between them. Germline assignment: CDR1 SNHLY and CDR2 FYNNEI. The CDR3 region is CASKGAGENTGELFF. CDR3 coding DNA: TGTGCCAGCAAGGGGGCGGGGGAGAACACCGGGGAGCTGTTTTTT.

This clone was counted a single time. The gene calls are TRBV5-8 and TRBJ2-7; 11 bases align to TRBD2. V lost 2 bases and J lost 0; bases outside the gene matches: 7. This CDR3 spans 17 amino acids. Germline-derived CDR1 and CDR2 are SGHTS and YDEGEE. The CDR3 region has the DNA TGTGCCAGCAGCTTTAAGGGAACTAGCGGGGGCTCCTACGAGCAGTACTTC. This sequence encodes CASSFKGTSGGSYEQYF.

This clone appeared a single time. The gene calls are TRBV5-1 and TRBJ2-5; TRBD2 agrees at 12 bases. Germline V gene lookup returns CDR1 SGHRS and CDR2 YFSETQ. Losses at the gene ends were 4 bases for V and 2 bases for J; bases not matched to a gene: 9. The CDR3 sequence is 17 residues long. This CDR3 is CASSPVLAGGPQETQYF. The DNA of the CDR3 is TGCGCCAGCAGCCCGGTACTAGCGGGGGGCCCTCAAGAGACCCAGTACTTC.

This chain joins TRBV5-6 and TRBJ2-1; TRBD2 matches 12 bases. After removal of 2 bases from V and 9 bases from J, the junction contained 9 bases not matched to a gene. CDR3 size: 16 residues. Germline V gene data show CDR1 as SGHDT and CDR2 as YYEEEE. The CDR3 here is CASSLAGLAGGSEQFF. CDR3 nucleotide sequence: TGTGCCAGCAGCTTAGCTGGGCTAGCGGGGGGGAGTGAGCAGTTCTTC.

The chain has TRBV5-6 and TRBJ1-2; 10 nucleotides align to TRBD1. V shed 4 bases and J 1 base; nucleotides not matched to a gene: 7. The CDR3 has 16 amino acids. Germline lookup yields CDR1 SGHDT and CDR2 YYEEEE. CDR3 bases: TGTGCCAGCAGCCGAGACAGGGGGCGATATAACTATGGCTACACCTTC. It translates to CASSRDRGRYNYGYTF.

The V call is TRBV10-2, the J call TRBJ1-1; the D gene is possibly TRBD1 (5 bases). There are 13 residues in the CDR3. Deletions cut 6 bases from V and 2 bases from J, with 10 bases between. Germline CDR1 is WSHSY and CDR2 is SAAADI. In DNA, the CDR3 is TGCGCCAGCAGCCGGACATACAACACTGAAGCTTTCTTT. Translation gives CASSRTYNTEAFF.

In DNA, the CDR3 is TGTGCCAGCAGTTTACCCCCCAGTAGCGGGGCCTACGAGCAGTACTTC. The encoded protein is CASSLPPSSGAYEQYF. V is TRBV28 and J is TRBJ2-7; 8 bases map to TRBD2. This CDR3 region has 16 residues. CDR1 is MDHEN and CDR2 is SYDVKM in the germline V gene. Losses at the gene ends were 2 bases for V and 2 bases for J; bases not matched to a gene: 8.

This chain uses TRBV27 with TRBJ1-6; D gene ambiguous. CDR3 size: 12 residues. Trimming shortened V by 10 bases and J by 7 bases, and 11 bases separated the two germline ends. Germline CDR1 and CDR2: MNHEY and SMNVEV (reference sequence). This CDR3 reads CATRYENSPLHF. In nucleotides, the CDR3 is TGTGCCACCCGATATGAAAATTCACCCCTCCACTTT.

This chain uses TRBV10-1 with TRBJ2-7; 9 bases match TRBD2. The V gene end was trimmed by 4 bases and the J gene end by 0 bases; junction bases not matched to a gene: 4. The CDR3 contains 15 residues. CDR1 is WNHNN, CDR2 SYGVQD, per germline (reference sequence). The CDR3 loop reads CASSVLAGTSYEQYF. In DNA, the CDR3 is TGCGCCAGCAGTGTCCTAGCGGGGACCTCCTACGAGCAGTACTTC.